The 15 T cell receptor beta chains given below trace back to one sample, sequenced in a study of T cell responses to AZD1222 COVID-19 vaccine. Generated by immunoSEQ multiplex PCR, the TCRdb table keeps only in-frame clones and is missing some. The sample comprises roughly 130,000 clones, under 95% of which are singletons, and about 7.5% rests with the top ten. Here the sequenced sample was peripheral blood, taken 28 days after the second dose of the MenACWY control vaccine. The receptors here all came from an adult who received the MenACWY meningococcal vaccine as a control.

This sequence joins TRBV9 and TRBJ2-6; D not certain. CDR3 length: 13 residues. Looked up from germline, CDR1 is SGDLS and CDR2 is YYNGEE. Trimming took 6 bases from V and 0 from J, leaving 4 bases between them. The CDR3 DNA reads TGTGCCAGCATCTTCTCTGGGGCCAACGTCCTGACTTTC. Translating it yields CASIFSGANVLTF.

V gene TRBV15 combines with J gene TRBJ2-3; no firm D call. This CDR3 region has 15 residues. Germline loops: CDR1 LNHNV, CDR2 YYDKDF (reference sequence). Trimming took off 3 bases at V and 0 bases at J, with 10 bases between the two ends. Written as DNA, the CDR3 is TGTGCCACCAGCAGCGACGGCCTTAGCACAGATACGCAGTATTTT. This sequence encodes CATSSDGLSTDTQYF.

The chain carries TRBV6-5 and TRBJ1-2; 7 bases are a match to TRBD1. CDR3 length equals 13 residues. Germline values: CDR1 MNHEY, CDR2 SVGAGI. With V trimmed by 5 bases and J by 8 bases, 8 bases remained unmatched. The CDR3 loop is CASSTLGGSGYTF. The CDR3 region has the DNA TGTGCCAGCAGTACACTAGGGGGCTCGGGCTACACCTTC.

The genes are TRBV5-1 and TRBJ2-1; 7 bases align to TRBD1. CDR3 length: 14 amino acids. Unmatched junction bases numbered 7, after V lost 0 bases and J lost 10 bases. Germline CDR1 reads SGHRS; CDR2 reads YFSETQ. The CDR3 spells CASSLAQGGGEQFF. In DNA, the CDR3 is TGCGCCAGCAGCTTGGCCCAAGGGGGCGGGGAGCAGTTCTTC.

The chain combines TRBV2 with TRBJ2-7; 12 nucleotides align to TRBD2. In germline, CDR1 is SNHLY, CDR2 FYNNEI. The CDR3 spans 14 residues. Unmatched junction bases numbered 8, after V lost 7 bases and J lost 7 bases. CDR3 bases: TGTGCCAGCACCGCGACTAGCGGGGGTGGAGAGCAGTACTTC. Translated: CASTATSGGGEQYF.

As for this clone: Other DNA sequences in the sample encode the same CDR3. The J gene is TRBJ2-2, the V gene TRBV4-2; D is unclear. Looked up from germline, CDR1 is LGHNA and CDR2 is YNFKEQ. Trimming stripped 2 bases from V and 4 bases from J, with 2 bases between. This CDR3 spans 12 amino acids. CDR3 protein: CASSQPTGELFF. For the CDR3, the DNA is TGTGCCAGCAGCCAACCCACCGGGGAGCTGTTTTTT.

The chain links TRBV24-1 to TRBJ2-1; a weak D match, TRBD1 (6 bases). Deletions cut 4 bases from V and 4 bases from J, with 16 bases between. This CDR3 is 16 amino acids long. CDR1 KGHDR and CDR2 SFDVKD come from the germline V gene. The CDR3 protein is CATSDKTGGAYNEQFF. For the CDR3, the DNA is TGTGCCACCAGTGACAAGACAGGAGGCGCTTACAATGAGCAGTTCTTC.

The chain links TRBV7-9 to TRBJ1-6; TRBD1 might be the D (6 bases). The length of the CDR3 is 18 residues. V gave up 6 bases and J gave up 5 bases, with 23 bases separating them. The germline gives CDR1 SEHNR, CDR2 FQNEAQ (reference sequence). The CDR3 loop reads CASRSGTPERPNNSPLHF. As DNA, the CDR3 is TGTGCCAGCAGATCCGGGACACCCGAACGCCCGAATAATTCACCCCTCCACTTT.

The V and J genes are TRBV10-3 and TRBJ2-1; D is ambiguous. V was cut by 3 bases and J by 0 bases, with 6 bases left in between. The CDR3 runs 14 residues. Per the germline V gene, CDR1 is ENHRY and CDR2 is SYGVKD. DNA of the CDR3: TGTGCCATCAGTGACGCGGACTCCTACAATGAGCAGTTCTTC. Translating it yields CAISDADSYNEQFF.

The genes are TRBV7-9 and TRBJ1-5; D is unresolved. The CDR3 spans 15 residues. Trimming removed 6 bases from V and 0 bases from J, with 12 bases in between. The V gene's germline CDR1 is SEHNR and CDR2 FQNEAQ (reference sequence). The CDR3 DNA is TGTGCCAGCAGTCTAGGAGGGAGTAGCAATCAGCCCCAGCATTTT. It is translated as CASSLGGSSNQPQHF.

V and J are TRBV19 and TRBJ2-7; D gene ambiguous. The CDR3 runs 15 residues. The V end lost 4 bases, the J end lost 2 bases, and 15 bases lay between the germline ends. CDR1 and CDR2 (germline): LNHDA, SQIVND (reference sequence). The CDR3 loop reads CASSRTAVTTYEQYF. In DNA, the CDR3 is TGTGCCAGTAGTAGAACAGCAGTTACAACCTACGAGCAGTACTTC.

The chain carries TRBV11-2 and TRBJ2-7; TRBD2 matches 9 bases. CDR3 size: 14 residues. Germline CDR1 reads SGHAT; CDR2 reads FQNNGV. Trimming at V came to 6 bases and at J to 6 bases, leaving 9 bases not matched to a gene. The CDR3 DNA reads as TGTGCCAGCAGGTCCACAATAGCGGGAGCCGAGCAGTACTTC. Its protein product is CASRSTIAGAEQYF.

The V gene is TRBV19, the J gene TRBJ2-2; 8 bases fit TRBD1. Losses at the gene ends were 9 bases for V and 1 base for J; bases not matched to a gene: 7. The CDR3 spans 15 residues. Germline CDR1 reads LNHDA; CDR2 reads SQIVND (reference sequence). DNA for the CDR3: TGTGCCAGCAATTCCGGGACAGGGAACACCGGGGAGCTGTTTTTT. It yields the protein CASNSGTGNTGELFF.

The gene calls are TRBV5-1 and TRBJ1-2, with D hard to call. The CDR3 loop spans 13 amino acids. The ends were cut back, 5 bases at V and 8 bases at J, with 16 bases in the middle. Germline loops: CDR1 SGHRS, CDR2 YFSETQ. The CDR3: CASSSLAPGGYTF. The DNA for the CDR3 is TGCGCCAGCAGTTCCTTAGCCCCGGGGGGCTACACCTTC.

The chain combines TRBV28 with TRBJ1-2, with 8 nucleotides matching TRBD1. This CDR3 has 14 amino acids. The germline V gene encodes CDR1 MDHEN and CDR2 SYDVKM. V was clipped by 5 bases and J by 3 bases; unmatched bases: 5. The chain's CDR3 is CASSPGGVHYGYTF. CDR3 DNA sequence: TGTGCCAGCAGTCCAGGGGGCGTACACTATGGCTACACCTTC.